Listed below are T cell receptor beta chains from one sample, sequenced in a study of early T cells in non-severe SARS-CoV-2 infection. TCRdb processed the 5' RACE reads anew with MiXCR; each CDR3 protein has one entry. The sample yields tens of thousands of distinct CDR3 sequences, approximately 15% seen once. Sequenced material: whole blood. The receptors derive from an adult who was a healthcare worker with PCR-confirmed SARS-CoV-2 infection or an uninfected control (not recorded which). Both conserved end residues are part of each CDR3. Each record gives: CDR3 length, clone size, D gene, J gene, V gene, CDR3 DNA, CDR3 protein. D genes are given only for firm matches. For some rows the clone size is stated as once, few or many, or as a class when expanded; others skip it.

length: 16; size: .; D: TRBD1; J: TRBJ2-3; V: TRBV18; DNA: TGTGCCAGCTCACCGACAGGGAGCCTTGACACAGATACGCAGTACTTT; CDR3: CASSPTGSLDTDTQYF
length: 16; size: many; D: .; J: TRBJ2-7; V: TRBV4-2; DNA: TGTGCCAGCAGCCGCGAAGGAGCGGGACACCCCCACGAGCAGTACTTC; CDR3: CASSREGAGHPHEQYF
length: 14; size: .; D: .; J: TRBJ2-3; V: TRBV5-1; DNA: TGCGCCAGCGGCATTAATGTGCCCCAGGATACGCAGTATTTT; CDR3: CASGINVPQDTQYF
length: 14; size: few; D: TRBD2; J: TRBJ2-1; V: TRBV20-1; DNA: TGCAGTGCTAATCTGGCGGGAGGCTACAATGAGCAGTTCTTC; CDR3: CSANLAGGYNEQFF
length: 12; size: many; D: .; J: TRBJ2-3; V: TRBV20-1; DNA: TGCAGCGCCCTAAGGGGCACAGATACGCAGTATTTT; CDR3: CSALRGTDTQYF
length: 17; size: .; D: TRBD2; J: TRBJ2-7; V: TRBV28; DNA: TGTGCCAGCAGGTCCTCTCGTTGGCAGCGGGGCTCCTACGAGCAGTACTTC; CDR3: CASRSSRWQRGSYEQYF
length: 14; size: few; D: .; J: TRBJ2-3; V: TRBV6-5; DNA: TGTGCCAGCAGTGCGGACAGCCACCGCTATACGCAGTATTTT; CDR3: CASSADSHRYTQYF
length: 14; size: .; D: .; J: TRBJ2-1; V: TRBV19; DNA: TGTGCCAGTACCAGCGGATACACCTACAATGAGCAGTTCTTC; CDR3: CASTSGYTYNEQFF
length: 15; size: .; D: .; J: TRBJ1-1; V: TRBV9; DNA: TGTGCCAGCAGCCGAGGACGACTGGCGGACACTGAAGCTTTCTTT; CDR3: CASSRGRLADTEAFF
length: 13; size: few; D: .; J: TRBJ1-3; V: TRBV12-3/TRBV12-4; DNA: TGTGCCAGCTTGTTGTACGGTTTAAACACCATATATTTT; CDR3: CASLLYGLNTIYF
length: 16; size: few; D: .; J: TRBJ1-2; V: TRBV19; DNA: TGTGCCAGCACCCCGACACGGTTTGGTCCCTTTTATGGCTACACCTTC; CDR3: CASTPTRFGPFYGYTF
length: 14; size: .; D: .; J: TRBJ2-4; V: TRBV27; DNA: TGTGCCAGCAGGTCAATACAGGGTGCGAACATTCAGTACTTC; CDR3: CASRSIQGANIQYF
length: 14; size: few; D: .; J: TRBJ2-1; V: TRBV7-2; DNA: TGTGCCAGCAGCCCCGGGCTAGTCTACAATGAGCAGTTCTTC; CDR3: CASSPGLVYNEQFF
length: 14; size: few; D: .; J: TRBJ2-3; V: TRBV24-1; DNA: TGTGCCGCCCAGGGGTTGGCAGACACAGATACGCAGTATTTT; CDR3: CAAQGLADTDTQYF
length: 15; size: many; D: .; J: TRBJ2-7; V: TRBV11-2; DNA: TGTGCCAGCAGCTTAGGTTCGTTGGGGTACTACGAGCAGTACTTC; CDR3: CASSLGSLGYYEQYF
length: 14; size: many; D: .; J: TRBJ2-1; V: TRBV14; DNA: TGTGCCAGCAGCCAAGAGGGCCGGTACAATGAGCAGTTCTTC; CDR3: CASSQEGRYNEQFF
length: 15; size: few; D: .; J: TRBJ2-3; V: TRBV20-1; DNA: TGCAGTGCTACCAGGGACGTAGGACCGTTTGATACGCAGTATTTT; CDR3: CSATRDVGPFDTQYF
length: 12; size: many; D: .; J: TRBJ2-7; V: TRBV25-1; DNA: TGTGCCAGCAGCGCTAGGTACTACGAGCAGTACTTC; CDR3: CASSARYYEQYF
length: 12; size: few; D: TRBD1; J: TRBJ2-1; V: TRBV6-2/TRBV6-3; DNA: TGTGCCAGCAAAGACAGGGTCCATGAGCAGTTCTTC; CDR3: CASKDRVHEQFF
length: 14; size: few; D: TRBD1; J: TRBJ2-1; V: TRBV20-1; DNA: TGCAGTGCAGTACGGGACAGTACCATTAGGGAGCAGTTCTTC; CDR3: CSAVRDSTIREQFF
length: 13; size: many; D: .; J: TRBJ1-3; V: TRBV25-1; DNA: TGTGCCAGCAGTGACGCAGCCGCTCGCACCATATATTTT; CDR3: CASSDAAARTIYF
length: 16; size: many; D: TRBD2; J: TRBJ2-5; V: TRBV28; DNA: TGTGCCAGCAGTTTCCAGGGACTAGCTCTCCAAGAGACCCAGTACTTC; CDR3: CASSFQGLALQETQYF
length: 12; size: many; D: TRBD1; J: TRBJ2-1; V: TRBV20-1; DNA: TGCAGTGCCCGGGACAGGGGCAATGAGCAGTTCTTC; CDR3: CSARDRGNEQFF
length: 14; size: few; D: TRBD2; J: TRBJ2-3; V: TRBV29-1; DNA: TGCAGCGGTACCGCGGGAGGGCCTGTAGATACGCAGTATTTT; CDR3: CSGTAGGPVDTQYF
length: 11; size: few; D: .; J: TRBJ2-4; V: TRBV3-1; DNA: TGTGCCAGCAGCCAAGGGTCCATTCAGTACTTC; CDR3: CASSQGSIQYF